This T cell receptor beta chain was profiled in a study of cytomegalovirus exposure and HLA in healthy donors. Regarding the study as a whole: For most subjects, TCR beta sequences were reported to predict HLA-A and HLA-B alleles with accuracy. For cytomegalovirus status, the classifier reportedly gave diagnoses with high specificity and sensitivity. As a later analysis revealed, most CMV-associated TCR beta chains appeared HLA-restricted.

Primers for the PCR totalled 60 Vbeta and 13 Jbeta. Only in-frame clones appear in the TCRdb table, and some are missing; sequencing was by immunoSEQ multiplex PCR. This sample has about 52,000 clones; around three fifths occur once, and the top ten carry about 10%. Germline V gene data show CDR1 as KGHSH and CDR2 as LQKENI. CDR3 length equals 16 residues. V was pared by 2 bases and J by 11 bases, with 19 bases between. Turning to this clone: Its matching antigen is unknown.

This chain joins TRBV18 and TRBJ1-6, with a weak D call TRBD1 (5 bases). The sample was PBMCs. This receptor was identified in a human donor in good health. CDR3 residues: CASSPAGRGIGTPLHF. The CDR3 DNA sequence: TGTGCCAGCTCACCAGCGGGACGGGGGATCGGGACACCCCTCCACTTT.